These T cell receptor beta chains were read from a single sample in a study of spatial heterogeneity in lung cancer. TCRdb reanalysed the 5' RACE reads using MiXCR and keeps one entry per CDR3 protein. Among 1,500 to 2,000 distinct CDR3 sequences, roughly 5.4% were seen once, and the ten largest hold about a fifth. The material sequenced was normal lung tissue next to the tumor, taken at surgery. The receptors were gathered from a female donor with early-stage non-small cell lung cancer. Both conserved end residues are part of each CDR3. The D gene is left open where the match is weak. Size is stated as once, few or many counts, or a class when the clone is expanded.

clone_size	j_call	v_call	d_call	cdr3_nt	cdr3_aa
many	TRBJ2-3	TRBV29-1	-	TGCTCCCTGGAAGGCGGGTCCACAGATACGCAGTATTTT	CSLEGGSTDTQYF
medium-sized	TRBJ2-5	TRBV12-2	-	TGTGCAAGTCGCCATGTTTTCGACAGGGCGGAGACCCAGTACTTC	CASRHVFDRAETQYF
medium-sized	TRBJ2-3	TRBV11-2	TRBD2	TGTGCCAGCAGCTTAGAAAGGGCAGCGACCGGGACTAGATACACAGATACGCAGTATTTT	CASSLERAATGTRYTDTQYF
large	TRBJ1-1	TRBV20-1	TRBD1	TGCAGTGCTAGGGTAGCCGGGACAGGGAACACTGAAGCTTTCTTT	CSARVAGTGNTEAFF
medium-sized	TRBJ2-7	TRBV3-1	-	TGTGCCAGCAGCCTGGTGAGGGTGGGCGAGCAGTACTTC	CASSLVRVGEQYF
medium-sized	TRBJ2-2	TRBV19	-	TGTGCCAGTAGTATGAACCCTGTTGAACCCGGGGAGCTGTTTTTT	CASSMNPVEPGELFF